Listed here are 23 T cell receptor beta chains from one sample, sequenced in a study of human T cells and chemical hapten exposure. TCRdb ran MiXCR on the RACE reads and lists one entry per CDR3 protein. The sample has about 84,000 distinct CDR3 sequences, more than 9% seen once. Indicated time point: patch test 2, 6 weeks after DPC sensitization. Treatment: therapeutic diphenylcyclopropenone sensitization with weekly scalp DPC. This sample comprised whole blood, obtained in connection with sensitization to the hapten diphenylcyclopropenone (DPC). These receptors came from a woman aged 45-65 years with alopecia areata. Some clones in this sample may be carry-over from other donors' samples.

The table lists this clonotype with many counts. The chain carries TRBV10-3 and TRBJ2-3; D possibly corresponds to TRBD2 (5 bases). This CDR3 has 14 amino acids. Trimming shortened V by 6 bases and J by 1 base, and 11 bases separated the two germline ends. Germline CDR1 ENHRY, CDR2 SYGVKD. CDR3 coding DNA: TGTGCCATCAGAGAGGCGGGTGGCACAGATACGCAGTATTTT. Translated, it gives CAIREAGGTDTQYF.

As for this clonotype: A read error is possible here, since a much larger clone lies one base away. This chain links TRBV7-2 with TRBJ2-7; D gene uncertain. This CDR3 is 12 amino acids long. Trimming removed 1 base at V and 5 bases at J, with 6 bases between. CDR1 and CDR2 (germline): SGHTA, FQGNSA. Here the CDR3 reads CASSLVRNEQYF. For the CDR3, the DNA is TGTGCCAGCAGCTTAGTCAGGAACGAGCAGTACTTC.

This clonotype was observed at least ten times. This chain uses TRBV2 with TRBJ2-7, with D hard to call. Looked up from germline, CDR1 is SNHLY and CDR2 is FYNNEI. V was cut by 7 bases and J by 0 bases, with 13 bases left in between. This CDR3 has 14 residues. The CDR3 bases are TGTGCCAGCATTACGTTTGAGAGCTCCTACGAGCAGTACTTC. Translated: CASITFESSYEQYF.

This clonotype was counted only a few times. V gene TRBV7-9 combines with J gene TRBJ1-5; TRBD1 might be the D (5 bases). V lost 1 base, J lost 4 bases, and 20 bases lay in between. The CDR3 covers 18 residues. Germline V lookup: CDR1 SEHNR, CDR2 FQNEAQ (reference sequence). CDR3 in DNA: TGTGCCAGCAGCTTAGGAGCTGGGACGAAAACTATTAATCAGCCCCAGCATTTT. This translates into CASSLGAGTKTINQPQHF.

V is TRBV11-2 and J is TRBJ2-3; tentatively, D is TRBD2 (5 bases). The CDR3 is made up of 16 amino acids. Deletions cut 0 bases from V and 6 bases from J, with 16 bases between. Germline V gene lookup returns CDR1 SGHAT and CDR2 FQNNGV. The CDR3 is CASSLEGLPLSDTQYF. The CDR3 DNA reads as TGTGCCAGCAGCTTAGAAGGACTCCCTTTATCTGATACGCAGTATTTT. The entire variable domain, with the rest obtained from reference TRBV11-2 and TRBJ2-3, is as follows: EAGVAQSPRYKIIEKRQSVAFWCNPISGHATLYWYQQILGQGPKLLIQFQNNGVVDDSQLPKDRFSAERLKGVDSTLKIQPAKLEDSAVYLCASSLEGLPLSDTQYFGPGTRLTVL.

This clonotype was seen repeatedly, ten times or more. This chain connects TRBV11-2 to TRBJ1-6, with 8 bases aligning to TRBD1. Germline trimming cut 6 bases from V and 7 bases from J; bases unmatched to any gene: 11. Germline V gene data show CDR1 as SGHAT and CDR2 as FQNNGV. The CDR3 length is 16 residues. Written as DNA, the CDR3 is TGTGCCAGCAGTAAATGGGACAGGAAGGGAAATTCACCCCTCCACTTT. It yields the protein CASSKWDRKGNSPLHF.

The sample holds a few counts of this clonotype. The J gene is TRBJ2-7, the V gene TRBV12-3 or TRBV12-4; D may be TRBD1 (6 bases). The V gene lost 6 bases and the J gene lost 6 bases, with 12 bases spanning the gap. The CDR3 is 12 amino acids. The CDR3: CASRLTGPEQYF. The CDR3, as DNA: TGTGCCAGCAGACTTACAGGGCCCGAGCAGTACTTC.

The rearrangement uses TRBV10-2 and TRBJ2-7; 11 bases are a match to TRBD2. Germline CDR1 and CDR2: WSHSY and SAAADI. The CDR3 runs to 17 residues. J gave up 3 bases and V 4 bases, and 11 bases lay outside the gene matches. The CDR3 DNA is TGCGCCAGCAGTGTACCCACTTCTAGCGGGAGGAGCTACGAGCAGTACTTC. Translating gives CASSVPTSSGRSYEQYF.

In this sample, this clonotype turned up many times. The chain recombines TRBV11-2 with TRBJ2-6, with a weak D call TRBD1 (5 bases). CDR1 is SGHAT and CDR2 is FQNNGV in the germline V gene. Trimming took off 4 bases at V and 4 bases at J, with 20 bases between the two ends. This CDR3 has 18 residues. DNA of the CDR3: TGTGCCAGCAGCTCACTCAGGGATCCACCCGGGGGGGCCAACGTCCTGACTTTC. This translates into CASSSLRDPPGGANVLTF.

This clonotype was observed at least ten times. This chain connects TRBV20-1 to TRBJ2-3; D is ambiguous. Trimming took 6 bases from V and 6 from J, leaving 10 bases between them. The germline V gene has CDR1 DFQATT and CDR2 SNEGSKA (reference sequence). CDR3 length: 11 amino acids. CDR3 DNA: TGCAGTGCCAAGATTGCCGATACGCAGTATTTT. Translating it yields CSAKIADTQYF.

A few counts support this clonotype. This chain connects TRBV28 to TRBJ1-2, with D unclear. V lost 7 bases and J lost 2, with 8 bases in between. The CDR3 covers 12 residues. CDR1 and CDR2 from the germline V gene are MDHEN and SYDVKM. CDR3 bases: TGTGCCAGCATCAACAGAAACTATGGCTACACCTTC. Protein product: CASINRNYGYTF.

This clonotype was found a few times. The chain is built from TRBV5-5 and TRBJ1-1; weak D call: TRBD1 (6 bases). This CDR3 contains 14 residues. CDR1 SGHKS and CDR2 YYEKEE come from the germline V gene (reference sequence). V lost 1 base to trimming and J lost 4 bases, with 11 bases between them. In DNA form, the CDR3 reads TGTGCCAGCAGCTTGCTTGGCAGGGGCACTGAAGCTTTCTTT. It codes for CASSLLGRGTEAFF. Full variable domain (outside the CDR3, taken from reference TRBV5-5 and TRBJ1-1): DAGVTQSPTHLIKTRGQQVTLRCSPISGHKSVSWYQQVLGQGPQFIFQYYEKEERGRGNFPDRFSARQFPNYSSELNVNALLLGDSALYLCASSLLGRGTEAFFGQGTRLTVV.

The chain has TRBV28 and TRBJ1-6; D possibly corresponds to TRBD1 (6 bases). Germline V gives CDR1 MDHEN, CDR2 SYDVKM. Trimming took 7 bases from V and 0 from J, leaving 13 bases between them. This CDR3 contains 16 residues. CDR3 sequence: CASKSQGSSYNSPLHF. CDR3 bases: TGTGCCAGCAAAAGCCAGGGGAGCTCCTATAATTCACCCCTCCACTTT.

V usage is TRBV9 and J usage is TRBJ1-4, with a tentative D call TRBD1 (5 bases). The V gene's germline CDR1 is SGDLS and CDR2 YYNGEE. Trimming stripped 0 bases from V and 4 bases from J, with 10 bases between. The CDR3 extends over 15 amino acids. DNA of the CDR3: TGTGCCAGCAGCGTAGGAAGGGGAGGTAATGAAAAACTGTTTTTT. Translated, it gives CASSVGRGGNEKLFF.

The table lists this clonotype with a few counts. Relative to the germline gene, one junction end is altered; a read error may explain this. The chain employs TRBV25-1 and TRBJ1-2; D gene ambiguous. This CDR3 contains 14 residues. CDR1 is MGHDK, CDR2 SYGVNS, per germline. The CDR3 is CASRESSTLADYTF. The CDR3 nucleotides read TGTGCCAGCAGAGAATCTTCGACTTTGGCGGACTACACCTTC.

This clonotype was observed at least ten times. The chain joins TRBV7-2 to TRBJ2-7; D is ambiguous. Germline CDR1 SGHTA, CDR2 FQGNSA. Trimming shortened V by 8 bases and J by 2 bases, and 13 bases separated the two germline ends. This CDR3 contains 13 residues. The CDR3 sequence: CASAAADPYEQYF. In DNA, the CDR3 is TGTGCCAGCGCCGCGGCGGACCCCTACGAGCAGTACTTC.

Ten or more counts support this clonotype. V usage is TRBV28 and J usage is TRBJ1-1; D is uncertain. The V and J ends lost 7 bases and 0 bases respectively, with 12 bases between them. The CDR3 sequence is 14 residues long. CDR1 and CDR2 from the germline V gene are MDHEN and SYDVKM. This chain's CDR3 is CASTPWVMNTEAFF. The CDR3 DNA reads TGTGCCAGCACCCCGTGGGTCATGAACACTGAAGCTTTCTTT.

The chain joins TRBV19 to TRBJ2-1; possibly TRBD2 for D (5 bases). Germline CDR1 LNHDA, CDR2 SQIVND (reference sequence). V lost 4 bases and J 0 bases, leaving 10 bases between the germline ends. CDR3 length equals 15 residues. The CDR3 region is CASSSSDSSYNEQFF. The CDR3 nucleotides read TGTGCCAGTAGTAGTTCGGACTCCTCCTACAATGAGCAGTTCTTC.

This clonotype appeared many times. The chain recombines TRBV2 with TRBJ1-1; 9 bases agree with TRBD1. J lost 0 bases, V lost 6 bases, and 2 bases had no gene match. Germline CDR1 reads SNHLY; CDR2 reads FYNNEI. This CDR3 has 14 amino acids. The chain's CDR3 is CASSWTGVNTEAFF. As DNA, the CDR3 is TGTGCCAGCAGCTGGACAGGGGTGAACACTGAAGCTTTCTTT.

This clonotype appeared a few times. The J gene is TRBJ1-4, the V gene TRBV6-6, with unresolved D. The V and J ends lost 5 bases and 8 bases respectively, with 15 bases between them. This CDR3 has 14 amino acids. CDR1 is MNHNY and CDR2 is SVGAGI in the germline V gene (reference sequence). CDR3: CASSPGQSGEKLFF. CDR3 DNA: TGTGCCAGCAGTCCGGGTCAGAGCGGAGAAAAACTGTTTTTT.

This clonotype has only a few counts. The CDR3 DNA sequence: TGTGCCAGCAAAGTAGTGCGGGGTAACACAGATACGCAGTATTTT. Residues: CASKVVRGNTDTQYF. The J gene is TRBJ2-3, the V gene TRBV2; perhaps TRBD2 as D (6 bases). The V end lost 7 bases, the J end lost 2 bases, and 16 bases lay between the germline ends. CDR1 is SNHLY, CDR2 FYNNEI, per germline. The CDR3 is 15 amino acids.

In its sample, this clonotype was seen many times. The rearrangement links TRBV10-1 to TRBJ2-1, with D possibly being TRBD1 (6 bases). The CDR3 contains 14 residues. Germline V CDR1 and CDR2: WNHNN, SYGVQD (reference sequence). Between the trimmed V and J ends, which lost 4 bases and 3 bases, there was a span of 10 bases. DNA for the CDR3: TGCGCCAGCAGTGCGGGACACGTCTACAATGAGCAGTTCTTC. Protein: CASSAGHVYNEQFF.

This clonotype was observed many times. The gene calls are TRBV5-6 and TRBJ2-2; D not resolved. This CDR3 has 13 residues. V dropped 2 bases and J dropped 5 bases, with 7 bases sitting between them. CDR1 and CDR2 from the germline V gene are SGHDT and YYEEEE. This chain's CDR3 is CASSFQLTGELFF. The CDR3 DNA is TGTGCCAGCAGCTTTCAGCTAACCGGGGAGCTGTTTTTT.